The source of this TCR beta chain is a study of CD8+CD57+ T cells in acquired aplastic anemia. Per germline, CDR1 DFQATT and CDR2 SNEGSKA (reference sequence). Trimming shortened V by 6 bases and J by 9 bases, and 11 bases separated the two germline ends. The CDR3 loop spans 10 amino acids. This clonotype occurred many times. Both TCR beta VDJ combination and CDR3 sequence profiling were carried out. Genomic DNA was the template for this profiling. TCRdb re-called the reads through MiXCR, storing one row per CDR3 protein. The top ten clones hold approximately 9.7% of a sample with around 170,000 distinct CDR3 sequences, roughly half of them seen once. Patients who underwent sequencing had shown CD8+CD57+ cell expansion by flow cytometry.

V is TRBV20-1 and J is TRBJ2-5, with D unresolved. Sequenced sample: sorted CD4+, CD8+, or CD8+CD57+ T cells (not recorded which) from PBMCs. The clonotype originates from a human donor with aplastic anemia. The CDR3 region has the DNA TGCAGTGCCCAAACCGCGGCCCAGTACTTC. It translates to CSAQTAAQYF.